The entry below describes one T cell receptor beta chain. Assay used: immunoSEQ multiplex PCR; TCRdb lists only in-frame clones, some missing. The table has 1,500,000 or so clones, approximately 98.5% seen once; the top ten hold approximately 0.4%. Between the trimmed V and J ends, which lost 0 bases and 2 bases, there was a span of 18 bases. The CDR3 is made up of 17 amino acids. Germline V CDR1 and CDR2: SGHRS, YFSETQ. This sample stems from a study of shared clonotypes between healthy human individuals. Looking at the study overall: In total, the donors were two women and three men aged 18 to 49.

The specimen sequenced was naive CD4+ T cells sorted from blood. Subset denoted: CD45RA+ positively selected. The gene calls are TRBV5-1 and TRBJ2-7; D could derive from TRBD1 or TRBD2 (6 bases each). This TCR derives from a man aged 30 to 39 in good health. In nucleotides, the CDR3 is TGCGCCAGCAGCTTGGCCTTCGGGGGCCATCTCGCCTACGAGCAGTACTTC. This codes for CASSLAFGGHLAYEQYF.